The entry below describes one T cell receptor beta chain. In the authors' workflow: From reference gene primer amplification, estimates of nucleated cell counts were derived. TCRdb keeps only in-frame clones here, not all; method: immunoSEQ multiplex PCR. The DNA gave D and trimming, while V, J and clone size come from that table. The profile shows more than 95,000 clones, roughly 83% of them singletons. The entry originates in a study of blood T cell repertoires in COVID-19. Study as a whole: There were acute and convalescent COVID-19 samples, and they came from the United States, Italy and Spain. PBMCs, B-cell-depleted T cells, or T cells were the source of the cDNA or gDNA that made up the material.

This CDR3 contains 16 residues. Trimming at V came to 1 base and at J to 3 bases, leaving 6 bases not matched to a gene. Germline V gives CDR1 PRHDT, CDR2 FYEKMQ (reference sequence). The chain combines TRBV13 with TRBJ1-2; 9 positions agree with TRBD1. The receptor was derived from a man between 35 and 55 years old with active or convalescent COVID-19. Input material: peripheral blood. CDR3 sequence (DNA): TGTGCCAGCAGCTTAGCCCGGGACAGGGCATACTATGGCTACACCTTC. This codes for CASSLARDRAYYGYTF.